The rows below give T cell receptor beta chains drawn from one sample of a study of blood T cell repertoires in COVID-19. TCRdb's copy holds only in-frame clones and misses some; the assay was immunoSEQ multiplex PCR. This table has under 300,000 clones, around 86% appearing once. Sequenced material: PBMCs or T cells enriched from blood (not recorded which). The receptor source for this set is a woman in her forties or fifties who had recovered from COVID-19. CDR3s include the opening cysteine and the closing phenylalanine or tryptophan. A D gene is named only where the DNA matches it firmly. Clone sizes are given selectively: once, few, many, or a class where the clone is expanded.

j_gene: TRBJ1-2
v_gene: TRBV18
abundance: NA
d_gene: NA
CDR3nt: TGTGCCAGCTCACCACCCACGGAGTATGGCTACACCTTC
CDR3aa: CASSPPTEYGYTF

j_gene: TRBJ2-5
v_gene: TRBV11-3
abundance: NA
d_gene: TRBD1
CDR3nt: TGTGCCAGCAGCCTCACAGGGGAATCTGGGGAGACCCAGTACTTC
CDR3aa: CASSLTGESGETQYF

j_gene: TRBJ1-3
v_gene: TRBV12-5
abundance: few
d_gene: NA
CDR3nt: TGTGCTAGTGTCCGGGACACTGGAAACACCATATATTTT
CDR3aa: CASVRDTGNTIYF

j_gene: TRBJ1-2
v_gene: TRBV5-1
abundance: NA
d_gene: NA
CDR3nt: TGCGCCAGCAGCTCGGCGGGAGATGGCTACACCTTC
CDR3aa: CASSSAGDGYTF

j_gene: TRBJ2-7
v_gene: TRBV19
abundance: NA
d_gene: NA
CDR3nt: TGTGCCAGTAGTAGGGCGGGCGATAGCCACTACGAGCAGTACTTC
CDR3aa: CASSRAGDSHYEQYF

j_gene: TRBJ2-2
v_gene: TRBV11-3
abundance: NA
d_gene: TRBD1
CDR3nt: TGTGCCAGCAGCCAGACAGGGGATACCGGGGAGCTGTTTTTT
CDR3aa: CASSQTGDTGELFF

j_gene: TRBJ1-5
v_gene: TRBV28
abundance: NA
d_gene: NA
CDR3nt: TGTGCCAGCAGTTTAGAAGGTTGGAGTAGCAATCAGCCCCAGCATTTT
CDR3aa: CASSLEGWSSNQPQHF

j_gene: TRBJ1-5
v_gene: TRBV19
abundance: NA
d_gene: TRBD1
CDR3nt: TGTGCCAGTAGTATAGAATTTGACAGGGCTTATCAGCCCCAGCATTTT
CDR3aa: CASSIEFDRAYQPQHF

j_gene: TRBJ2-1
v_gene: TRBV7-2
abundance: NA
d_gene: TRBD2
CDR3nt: TGTGCCAGCAGCTTCTTAGCGGGAGCCGTCTACAATGAGCAGTTCTTC
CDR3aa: CASSFLAGAVYNEQFF

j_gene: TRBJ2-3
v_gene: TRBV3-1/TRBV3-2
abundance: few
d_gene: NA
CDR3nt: TGTGCCAGCAGCCAAGCTGACAGAGGACACTACACAGATACGCAGTATTTT
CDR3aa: CASSQADRGHYTDTQYF

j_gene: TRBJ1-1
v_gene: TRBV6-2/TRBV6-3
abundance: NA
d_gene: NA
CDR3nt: TGTGCCAGCAGTTACGAGATCTTGTGGGTAGCCAGCAGGGACACTGAAGCTTTCTTT
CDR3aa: CASSYEILWVASRDTEAFF

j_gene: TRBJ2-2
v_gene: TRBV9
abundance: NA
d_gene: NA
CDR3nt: TGTGCCAGCAGCGTAGATTGGACAACCACCGGGGAGCTGTTTTTT
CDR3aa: CASSVDWTTTGELFF

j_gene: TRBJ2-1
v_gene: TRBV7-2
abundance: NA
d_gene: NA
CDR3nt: TGTGCCAGCAGCTTAGCCGCTTTGGGGGGGGCCCTCTACAATGAGCAGTTCTTC
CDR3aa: CASSLAALGGALYNEQFF

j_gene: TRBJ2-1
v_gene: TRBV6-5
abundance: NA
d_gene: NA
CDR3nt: TGTGCCAGCGGAGTGGAGGGTGTGTACAATGAGCAGTTCTTC
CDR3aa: CASGVEGVYNEQFF

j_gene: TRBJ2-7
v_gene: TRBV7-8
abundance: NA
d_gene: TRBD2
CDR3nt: TGTGCCAGCAGCTTAGCCTCCCTGACTAGCGGGATTTTCACCGAGCAGTACTTC
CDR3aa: CASSLASLTSGIFTEQYF

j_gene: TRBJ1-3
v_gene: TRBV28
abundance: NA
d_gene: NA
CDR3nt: TGTGCCAGCTTGTACAGGGCTGGAAACACCATATATTTT
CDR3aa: CASLYRAGNTIYF

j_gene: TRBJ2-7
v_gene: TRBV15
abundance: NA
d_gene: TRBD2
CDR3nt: TGTGCCACCAGCGTAATAGCGGGAGGATACGAGCAGTACTTC
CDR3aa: CATSVIAGGYEQYF

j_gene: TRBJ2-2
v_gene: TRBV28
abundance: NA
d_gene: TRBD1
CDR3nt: TGTGCCAGCAGCCGACCACAGGGGGCTGGGAACACCGGGGAGCTGTTTTTT
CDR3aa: CASSRPQGAGNTGELFF

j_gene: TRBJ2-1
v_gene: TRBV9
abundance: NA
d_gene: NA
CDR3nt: TGTGCCAGCACGGCCTCAACGCGGGATGAGCAGTTCTTC
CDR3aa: CASTASTRDEQFF

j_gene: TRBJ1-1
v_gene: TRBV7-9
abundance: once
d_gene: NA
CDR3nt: TGTGCCAGCAGCTTTCGCCGCGACAGCTACACTGAAGCTTTCTTT
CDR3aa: CASSFRRDSYTEAFF

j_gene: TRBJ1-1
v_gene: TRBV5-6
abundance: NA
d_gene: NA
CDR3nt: TGTGCCAGCGCGTTCGGTCAGGGGACGAACACTGAAGCTTTCTTT
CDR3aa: CASAFGQGTNTEAFF

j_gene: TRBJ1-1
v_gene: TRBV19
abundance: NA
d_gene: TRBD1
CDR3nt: TGTGCCAGTAGTATCGGGCGCGACAGGGTATCAGCTTTCTTT
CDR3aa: CASSIGRDRVSAFF

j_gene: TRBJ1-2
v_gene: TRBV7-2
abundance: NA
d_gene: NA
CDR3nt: TGTGCCAGCAGAGAACAGGTTGGGGCTAACTATGGCTACACCTTC
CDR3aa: CASREQVGANYGYTF

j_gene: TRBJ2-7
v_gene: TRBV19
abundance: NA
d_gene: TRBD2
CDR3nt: TGTGCCAGTAGTACTAGCGGGAGGTCCTACGAGCAGTACTTC
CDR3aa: CASSTSGRSYEQYF

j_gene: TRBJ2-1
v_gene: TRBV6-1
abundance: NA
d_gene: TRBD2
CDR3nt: TGTGCCAGCAGTGAATGGGGGAGGTGGCGGGAGGTCCCAGAATCCAATGAGCAGTTCTTC
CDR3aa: CASSEWGRWREVPESNEQFF

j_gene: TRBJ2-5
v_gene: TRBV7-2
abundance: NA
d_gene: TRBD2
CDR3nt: TGTGCCAGCAGCTCACTAGCGGGAGGACAAGAGACCCAGTACTTC
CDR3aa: CASSSLAGGQETQYF

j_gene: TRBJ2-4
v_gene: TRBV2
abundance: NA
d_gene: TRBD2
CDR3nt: TGTGCCAGCGCGGGACTAGCGTCGTCCAAAAACATTCAGTACTTC
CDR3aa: CASAGLASSKNIQYF

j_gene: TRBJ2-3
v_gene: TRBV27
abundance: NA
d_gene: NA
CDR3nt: TGTGCCAGCAGTTTTTGGGCAGAATCCACAGATACGCAGTATTTT
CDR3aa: CASSFWAESTDTQYF

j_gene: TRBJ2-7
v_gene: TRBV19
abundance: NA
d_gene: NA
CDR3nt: TGTGCCAGTAGTATTAGACTTCAATACGAGCAGTACTTC
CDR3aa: CASSIRLQYEQYF

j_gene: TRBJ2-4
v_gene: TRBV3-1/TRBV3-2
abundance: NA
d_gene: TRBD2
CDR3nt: TGTGCCAGCAGCCCTAGGACTAGCGGTACGGCCAAAAACATTCAGTACTTC
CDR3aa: CASSPRTSGTAKNIQYF

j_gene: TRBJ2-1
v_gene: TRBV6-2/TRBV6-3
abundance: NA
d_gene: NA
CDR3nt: TGTGCCAGCAGTTATTTGGCACCTCTTGTTGAGCAGTTCTTC
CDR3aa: CASSYLAPLVEQFF

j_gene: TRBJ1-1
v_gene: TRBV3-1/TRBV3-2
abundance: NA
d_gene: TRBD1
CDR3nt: TGTGCCAGCAGCTCCCAGGGGGGCGGAGGGAACACTGAAGCTTTCTTT
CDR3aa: CASSSQGGGGNTEAFF

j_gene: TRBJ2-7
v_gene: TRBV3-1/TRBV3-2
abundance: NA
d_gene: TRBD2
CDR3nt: TGTGCCAGCAGACTAGGGACTAGCGGGACCTACGAGCAGTACTTC
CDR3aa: CASRLGTSGTYEQYF

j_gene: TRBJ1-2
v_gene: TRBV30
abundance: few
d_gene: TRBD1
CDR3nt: TGTGCCTGGAGTGCAGGACAGGGAAACTATGGCTACACCTTC
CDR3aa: CAWSAGQGNYGYTF

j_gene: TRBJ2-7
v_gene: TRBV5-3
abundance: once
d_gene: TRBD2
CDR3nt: TGTGCCAGAAGCTTGGTATACGGGACACTTGAGCGGGAGGCACCCTACGAGCAGTACTTC
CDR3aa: CARSLVYGTLEREAPYEQYF

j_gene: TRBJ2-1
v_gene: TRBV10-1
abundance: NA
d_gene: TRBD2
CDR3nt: TGCGCCAGCAGTGAGTCTCGGGCTAGCGGGAGGGGTGGTGAGCAGTTCTTC
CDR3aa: CASSESRASGRGGEQFF

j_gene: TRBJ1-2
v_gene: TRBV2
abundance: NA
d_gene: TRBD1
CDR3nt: TGTGCCACCCAACGAGACAGGGGAGATTATGGCTACACCTTC
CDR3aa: CATQRDRGDYGYTF

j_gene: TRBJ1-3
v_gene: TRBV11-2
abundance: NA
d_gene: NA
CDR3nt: TGTGCCAGCAGCTTTGAGGGACTGAGCTCTGGAAACACCATATATTTT
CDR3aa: CASSFEGLSSGNTIYF

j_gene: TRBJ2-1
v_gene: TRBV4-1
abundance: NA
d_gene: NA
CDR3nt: TGCGCCAGCAGCCCCCCTAGCGACGCCTACAATGAGCAGTTCTTC
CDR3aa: CASSPPSDAYNEQFF

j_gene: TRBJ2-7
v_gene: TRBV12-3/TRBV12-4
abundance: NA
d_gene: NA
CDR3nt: TGTGCCAGCAGTCCAACGGTCTACGAGCAGTACTTC
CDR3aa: CASSPTVYEQYF

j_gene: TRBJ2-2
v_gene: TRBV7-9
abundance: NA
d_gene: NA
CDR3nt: TGTGCCAGCAGCTTAGGGGGAGGACCGAACACCGGGGAGCTGTTTTTT
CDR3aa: CASSLGGGPNTGELFF

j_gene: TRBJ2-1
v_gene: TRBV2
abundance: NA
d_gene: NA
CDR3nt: TGTGCCAGCAGCCCTTCAGCGGGTCGTTACAATGAGCAGTTCTTC
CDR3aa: CASSPSAGRYNEQFF

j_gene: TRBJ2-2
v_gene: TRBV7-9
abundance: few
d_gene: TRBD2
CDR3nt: TGTGCCAGCAGCTCGACTAGCGAGACCGGGGAGCTGTTTTTT
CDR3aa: CASSSTSETGELFF

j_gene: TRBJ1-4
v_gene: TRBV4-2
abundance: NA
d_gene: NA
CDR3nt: TGTGCCAGCAGCCAAGAAGGCAGGGTATCTAATGAAAAACTGTTTTTT
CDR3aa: CASSQEGRVSNEKLFF

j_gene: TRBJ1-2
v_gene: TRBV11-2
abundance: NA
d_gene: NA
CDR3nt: TGTGCCAGCAGCCGGGAGGGGTATGGCTACACCTTC
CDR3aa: CASSREGYGYTF

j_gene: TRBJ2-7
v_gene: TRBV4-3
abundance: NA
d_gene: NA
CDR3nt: TGCGCCAGCAGCCAAGAAGAGCGGGCCCCCTACGAGCAGTACTTC
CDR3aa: CASSQEERAPYEQYF